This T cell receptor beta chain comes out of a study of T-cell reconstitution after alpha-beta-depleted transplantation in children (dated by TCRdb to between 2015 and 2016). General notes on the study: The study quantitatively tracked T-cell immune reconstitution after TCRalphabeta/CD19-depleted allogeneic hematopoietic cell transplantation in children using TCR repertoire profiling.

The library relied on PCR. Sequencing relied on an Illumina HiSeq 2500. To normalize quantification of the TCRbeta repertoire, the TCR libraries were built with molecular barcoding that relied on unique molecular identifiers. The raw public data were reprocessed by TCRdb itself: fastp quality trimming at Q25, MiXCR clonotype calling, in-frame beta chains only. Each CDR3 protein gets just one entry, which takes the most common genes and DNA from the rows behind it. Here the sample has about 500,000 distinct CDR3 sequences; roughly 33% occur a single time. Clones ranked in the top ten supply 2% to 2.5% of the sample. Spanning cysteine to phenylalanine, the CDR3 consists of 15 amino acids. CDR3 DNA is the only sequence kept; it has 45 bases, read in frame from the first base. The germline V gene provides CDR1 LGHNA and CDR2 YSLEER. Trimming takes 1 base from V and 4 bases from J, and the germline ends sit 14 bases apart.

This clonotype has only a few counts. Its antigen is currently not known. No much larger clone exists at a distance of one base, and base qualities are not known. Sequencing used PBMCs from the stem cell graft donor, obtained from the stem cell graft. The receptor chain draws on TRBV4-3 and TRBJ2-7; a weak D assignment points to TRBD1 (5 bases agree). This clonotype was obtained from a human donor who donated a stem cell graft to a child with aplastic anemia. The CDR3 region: CASSQALQGGYEQYF. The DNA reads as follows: TGCGCCAGCAGCCAAGCACTGCAGGGTGGGTACGAGCAGTACTTC.